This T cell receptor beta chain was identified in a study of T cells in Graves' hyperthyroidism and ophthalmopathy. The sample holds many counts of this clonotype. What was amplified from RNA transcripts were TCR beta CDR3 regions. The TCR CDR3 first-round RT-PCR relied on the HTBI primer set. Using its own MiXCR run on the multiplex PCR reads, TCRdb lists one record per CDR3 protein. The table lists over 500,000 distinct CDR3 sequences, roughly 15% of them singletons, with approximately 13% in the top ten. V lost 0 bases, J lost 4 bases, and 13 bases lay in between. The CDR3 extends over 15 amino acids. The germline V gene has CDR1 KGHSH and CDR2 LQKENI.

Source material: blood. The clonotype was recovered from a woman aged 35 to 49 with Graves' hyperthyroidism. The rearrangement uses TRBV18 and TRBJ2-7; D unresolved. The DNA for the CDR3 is TGTGCCAGCTCACCACCGTCTACAGATGGATACGAGCAGTACTTC. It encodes CASSPPSTDGYEQYF.